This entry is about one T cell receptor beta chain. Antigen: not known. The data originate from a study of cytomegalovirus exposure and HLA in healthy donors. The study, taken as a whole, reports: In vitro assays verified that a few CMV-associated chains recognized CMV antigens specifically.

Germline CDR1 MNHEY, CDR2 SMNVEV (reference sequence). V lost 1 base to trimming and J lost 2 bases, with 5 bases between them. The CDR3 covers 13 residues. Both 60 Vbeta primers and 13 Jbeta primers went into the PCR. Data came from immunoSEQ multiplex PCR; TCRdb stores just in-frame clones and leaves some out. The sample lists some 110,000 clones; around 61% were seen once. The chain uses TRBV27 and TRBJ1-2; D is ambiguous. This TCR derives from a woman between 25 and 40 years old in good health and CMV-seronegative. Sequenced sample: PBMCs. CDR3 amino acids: CASSLYQNYGYTF. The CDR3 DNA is TGTGCCAGCAGTTTATACCAGAACTATGGCTACACCTTC.